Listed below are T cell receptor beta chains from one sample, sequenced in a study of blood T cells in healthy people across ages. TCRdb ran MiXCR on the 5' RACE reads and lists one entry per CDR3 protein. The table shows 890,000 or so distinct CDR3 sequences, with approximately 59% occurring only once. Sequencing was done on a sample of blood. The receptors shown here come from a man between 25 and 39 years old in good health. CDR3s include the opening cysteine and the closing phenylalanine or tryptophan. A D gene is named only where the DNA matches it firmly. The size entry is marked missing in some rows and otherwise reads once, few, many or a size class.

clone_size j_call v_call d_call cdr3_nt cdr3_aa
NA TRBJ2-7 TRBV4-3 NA TGCGCCAGCAGCCGGGCCGCCCAGTTAATCTACGAGCAGTACTTC CASSRAAQLIYEQYF
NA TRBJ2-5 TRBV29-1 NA TGCAGCGTTGAGATGGGTCGCGAGACCCAGTACTTC CSVEMGRETQYF
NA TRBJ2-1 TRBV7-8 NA TGTGCCAGCAGCTTAGGGCGACTAACTGAGCAGTTCTTC CASSLGRLTEQFF
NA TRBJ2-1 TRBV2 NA TGTGCCAGCAGTGAAGCGTTGTCGGGAAGCTCCTACAATGAGCAGTTCTTC CASSEALSGSSYNEQFF
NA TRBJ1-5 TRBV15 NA TGTGCCACCAGCAGATCTTCCCCCGGGGCCTATAGCAATCAGCCCCAGCATTTT CATSRSSPGAYSNQPQHF
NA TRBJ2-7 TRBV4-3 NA TGCGCCAGCAGCCAAGATGGCCCCCCTGCCTCTTCTTACGAGCAGTACTTC CASSQDGPPASSYEQYF
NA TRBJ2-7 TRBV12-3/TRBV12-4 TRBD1 TGTGCCAGCAGTCCCGGGCAGGGGGCATGGTACGAGCAGTACTTC CASSPGQGAWYEQYF
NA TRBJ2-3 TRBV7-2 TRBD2 TGTGCCAGCAGCTCTAGCGGGGGGGAATATACGCAGTATTTT CASSSSGGEYTQYF
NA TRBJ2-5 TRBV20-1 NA TGCAGTGCTGAGTGGGCCCTGGGGGAGACCCAGTACTTC CSAEWALGETQYF
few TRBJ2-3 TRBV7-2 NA TGTGCCAGCAGCTTGAACGGCTATAGCACAGATACGCAGTATTTT CASSLNGYSTDTQYF
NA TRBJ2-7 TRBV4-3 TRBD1 TGCGCCAGCAGCCAAGCACAGGGGCACTACGAGCAGTACTTC CASSQAQGHYEQYF
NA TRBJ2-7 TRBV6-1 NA TGTGCCAGCACCCTATTTGAAGCCTTCCCCTACGAGCAGTACTTC CASTLFEAFPYEQYF
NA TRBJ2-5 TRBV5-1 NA TGCGCCAGCAGCTTGGTAACTAGCCCCCAAGAGACCCAGTACTTC CASSLVTSPQETQYF
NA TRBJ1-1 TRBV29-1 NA TGCAGCGTTGAACCAACGCAGAACACTGAAGCTTTCTTT CSVEPTQNTEAFF
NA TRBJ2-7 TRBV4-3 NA TGCGCCAGCAGCCAAGAAAGGGGAAACTACGAGCAGTACTTC CASSQERGNYEQYF
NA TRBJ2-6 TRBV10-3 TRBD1 TGTGCCATCAGTGAGTCTAAGGGACAGGGTTTCCGTGGGGCCAACGTCCTGACTTTC CAISESKGQGFRGANVLTF
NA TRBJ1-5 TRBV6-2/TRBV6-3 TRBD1 TGTGCCAGCTCCTCAGGGGGCTGGGGCAATCAGCCCCAGCATTTT CASSSGGWGNQPQHF
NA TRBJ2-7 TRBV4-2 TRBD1 TGTGCCAGCAGCCAAGATGGACAGGGGTCCTACGAGCAGTACTTC CASSQDGQGSYEQYF
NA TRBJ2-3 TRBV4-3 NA TGCGCCAGCAGCCAAGATGGGAACCTCCATGGCACAGATACGCAGTATTTT CASSQDGNLHGTDTQYF
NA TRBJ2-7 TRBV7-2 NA TGTGCCAGCAGCCAACCGACCAGTTTCGGCGAGCAGTACTTC CASSQPTSFGEQYF
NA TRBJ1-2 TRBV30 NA TGTGCCTGGAGTGTATCATTCGAAGGCGGCTACACCTTC CAWSVSFEGGYTF
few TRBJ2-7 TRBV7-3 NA TGTGCCAGCAGCTTATTGCCCATCCATACGGGGGAGCAGTACTTC CASSLLPIHTGEQYF
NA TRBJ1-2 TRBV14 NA TGTGCCGGCAGCCTCGTGGGTAACTATGGCTACACCTTC CAGSLVGNYGYTF
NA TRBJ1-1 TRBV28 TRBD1 TGTGCCAGCAGTGGGGACAGGGTAGGAGCTTTCTTT CASSGDRVGAFF
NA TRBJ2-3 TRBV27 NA TGTGCCAGCAATGACCCCTTAGCACACACAGATACGCAGTATTTT CASNDPLAHTDTQYF
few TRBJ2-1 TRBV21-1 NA TGTGCCAGCTTCGGGATATTTGAGCAGTTCTTC CASFGIFEQFF
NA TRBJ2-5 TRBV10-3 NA TGTGCCATCAGTGAAACTCGACGAGACTCGTGGGAGACCCAGTACTTC CAISETRRDSWETQYF
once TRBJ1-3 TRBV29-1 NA TGCAGCGTTCGGGAGCTAGCTGGAAACACCATATATTTT CSVRELAGNTIYF
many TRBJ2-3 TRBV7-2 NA TGTGCCAGCAGCTTCCCAGATACGCAGTATTTT CASSFPDTQYF